This paragraph covers one T cell receptor (beta chain) sequence. Antigen specificity is unknown. Using immunoSEQ multiplex PCR, the repertoire was profiled, and TCRdb retains in-frame clones only, with some absent. This table holds about 140,000 clones, 80% to 90% found once. The source of the sample is a study of cytomegalovirus exposure and HLA in healthy donors. Findings of the study overall: The majority of TCR sequences were rare, yet some public TCRs appeared in many donors.

Germline assignment: CDR1 SGHAT and CDR2 FQNNGV. The CDR3 consists of 18 residues. V lost 5 bases, J lost 0 bases, and 12 bases stayed unmatched. The receptor was isolated from a young man in good health and CMV-seronegative. The material sequenced was PBMCs. J is TRBJ2-1 and V is TRBV11-2, with TRBD1 matching 8 bases. DNA for the CDR3: TGTGCCAGCAGCCCACTTCAGGGACAGGCGAGCTCCTACAATGAGCAGTTCTTC. The encoded protein is CASSPLQGQASSYNEQFF.